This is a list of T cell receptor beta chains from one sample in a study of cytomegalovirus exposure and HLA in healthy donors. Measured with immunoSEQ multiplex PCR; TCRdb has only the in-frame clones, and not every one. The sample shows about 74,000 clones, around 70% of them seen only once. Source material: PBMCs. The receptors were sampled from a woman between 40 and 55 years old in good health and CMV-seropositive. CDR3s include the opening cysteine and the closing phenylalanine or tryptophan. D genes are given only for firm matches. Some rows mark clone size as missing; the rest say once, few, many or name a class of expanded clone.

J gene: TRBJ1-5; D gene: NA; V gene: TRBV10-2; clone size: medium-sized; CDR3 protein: CASSDRSSWTASNQPQHF; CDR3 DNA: TGCGCCAGCAGTGACAGGTCAAGTTGGACAGCTAGCAATCAGCCCCAGCATTTT
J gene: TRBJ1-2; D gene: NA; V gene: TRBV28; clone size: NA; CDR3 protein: CASSFRGVDGYTF; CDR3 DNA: TGTGCCAGCAGTTTTCGGGGAGTGGACGGCTACACCTTC
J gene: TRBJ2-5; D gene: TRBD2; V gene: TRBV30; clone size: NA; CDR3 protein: CAWSHSRGGLETQYF; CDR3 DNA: TGTGCCTGGAGCCACTCCCGGGGGGGCCTTGAGACCCAGTACTTC
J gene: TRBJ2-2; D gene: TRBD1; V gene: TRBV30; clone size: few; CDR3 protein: CASGQTYTGELFF; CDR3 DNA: TGTGCCTCGGGACAGACTTACACCGGGGAGCTGTTTTTT
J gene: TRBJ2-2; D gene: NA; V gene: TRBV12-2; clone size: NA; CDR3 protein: CASRLECGRANTGELFF; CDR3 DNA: TGTGCAAGTCGCTTAGAGTGCGGGAGGGCGAACACCGGGGAGCTGTTTTTT
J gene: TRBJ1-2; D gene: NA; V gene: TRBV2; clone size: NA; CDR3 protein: CASSVTGSSGYTF; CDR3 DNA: TGTGCCAGCAGTGTGACAGGATCAAGTGGCTACACCTTC
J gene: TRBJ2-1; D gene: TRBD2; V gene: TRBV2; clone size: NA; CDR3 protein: CASSERRVGLDNEQFF; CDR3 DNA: TGTGCCAGCAGTGAAAGAAGGGTCGGACTAGACAATGAGCAGTTCTTC
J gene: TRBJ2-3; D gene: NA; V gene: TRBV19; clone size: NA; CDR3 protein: CASSEQGRSTDTQYF; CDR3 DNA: TGTGCCAGTAGCGAGCAAGGGAGGAGCACAGATACGCAGTATTTT
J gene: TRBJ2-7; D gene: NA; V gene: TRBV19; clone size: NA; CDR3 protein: CASSTGFGVYEQYF; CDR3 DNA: TGTGCCAGTAGCACAGGGTTCGGAGTTTACGAGCAGTACTTC
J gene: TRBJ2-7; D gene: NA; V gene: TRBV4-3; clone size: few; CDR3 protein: CASSQLPRSYEQYF; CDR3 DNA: TGCGCCAGCAGCCAATTGCCCAGAAGCTACGAGCAGTACTTC
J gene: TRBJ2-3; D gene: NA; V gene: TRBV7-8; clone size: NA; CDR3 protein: CASSYRYTDTQYF; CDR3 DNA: TGTGCCAGCAGCTACAGATACACAGATACGCAGTATTTT
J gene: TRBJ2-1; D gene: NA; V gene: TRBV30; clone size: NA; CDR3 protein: CAWSRQSSEQFF; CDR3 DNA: TGTGCCTGGAGTAGACAGAGCAGTGAGCAGTTCTTC
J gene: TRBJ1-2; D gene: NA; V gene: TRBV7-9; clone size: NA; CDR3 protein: CASSPSGAGGTYGYTF; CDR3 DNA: TGTGCCAGCAGCCCTAGCGGGGCAGGAGGGACCTATGGCTACACCTTC
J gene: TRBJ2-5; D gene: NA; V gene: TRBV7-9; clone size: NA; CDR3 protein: CASSLASTVQETQYF; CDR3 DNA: TGTGCCAGCAGCTTAGCTTCGACAGTCCAAGAGACCCAGTACTTC
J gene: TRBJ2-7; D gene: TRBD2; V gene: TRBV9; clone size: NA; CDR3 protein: CASSPRLAGDEQYF; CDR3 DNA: TGTGCCAGCAGCCCTCGACTAGCGGGGGATGAGCAGTACTTC
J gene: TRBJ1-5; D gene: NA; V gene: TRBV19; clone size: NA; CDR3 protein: CASSSWAQPQHF; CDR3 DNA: TGTGCCAGTAGTAGCTGGGCTCAGCCCCAGCATTTT
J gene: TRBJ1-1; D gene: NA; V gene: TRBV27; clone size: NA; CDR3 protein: CASSFRTENTEAFF; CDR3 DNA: TGTGCCAGCAGTTTCCGCACAGAGAACACTGAAGCTTTCTTT
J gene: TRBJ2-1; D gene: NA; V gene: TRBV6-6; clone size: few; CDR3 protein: CASLNGRGEQFF; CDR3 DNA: TGTGCCAGCCTAAATGGGCGGGGTGAGCAGTTCTTC
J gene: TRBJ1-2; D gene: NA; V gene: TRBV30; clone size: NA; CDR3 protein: CAWSEGGYGYTF; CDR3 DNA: TGTGCCTGGAGTGAGGGAGGCTATGGCTACACCTTC
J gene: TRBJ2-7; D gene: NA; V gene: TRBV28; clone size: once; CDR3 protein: CASSLRRQGISLSYEQYF; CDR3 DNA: TGTGCCAGCAGTTTAAGACGTCAGGGGATATCCCTCTCCTACGAGCAGTACTTC
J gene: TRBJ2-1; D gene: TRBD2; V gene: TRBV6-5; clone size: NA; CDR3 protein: CASSYSSGRYNEQFF; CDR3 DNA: TGTGCCAGCAGTTACTCGAGCGGGAGATACAATGAGCAGTTCTTC
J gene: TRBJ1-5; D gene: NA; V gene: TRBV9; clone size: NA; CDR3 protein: CASSVGPDSNQPQHF; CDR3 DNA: TGTGCCAGCAGCGTAGGCCCAGATAGCAATCAGCCCCAGCATTTT
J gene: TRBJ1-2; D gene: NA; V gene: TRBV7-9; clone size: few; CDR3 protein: CASSLRGDGYTF; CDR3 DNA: TGTGCCAGCAGCTTAAGAGGAGATGGCTACACCTTC
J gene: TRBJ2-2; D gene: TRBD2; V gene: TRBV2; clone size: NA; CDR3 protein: CASLSGGDSTGELFF; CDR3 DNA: TGTGCCAGCCTTAGCGGGGGCGACTCGACCGGGGAGCTGTTTTTT
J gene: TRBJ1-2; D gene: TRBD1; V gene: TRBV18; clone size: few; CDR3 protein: CASSTGQANNYGYTF; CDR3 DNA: TGTGCCAGCTCAACGGGACAGGCTAATAACTATGGCTACACCTTC
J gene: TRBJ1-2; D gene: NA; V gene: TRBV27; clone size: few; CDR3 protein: CASSSQGTYGYTF; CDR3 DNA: TGTGCCAGCAGTTCCCAGGGGACCTATGGCTACACCTTC